This T cell receptor beta chain comes out of a study of T-cell memory formation after mild COVID-19. Overall study findings and caveats: Balance between CD4 and CD8 was seen in clones contracting day 15 to 85, and a CD4+ lean was seen in later expanders. Certain responding clones were present in pre-infection memory, suggesting participation of cross-reactive memory. The study found contracting CD4+ clones mainly in CM and EM and contracting CD8+ clones in EMRA.

This CDR3 has 14 residues. CDR1 and CDR2 (germline): SGHTA, FQGNSA. V was clipped by 0 bases and J by 4 bases, with 9 bases between them. Note on this clonotype: Antigen unknown.

With constant-segment primers, 5'RACE yielded cDNA libraries of TCR alpha and TCR beta that carried sample barcodes and UMIs. TCRdb re-derived calls from the 5' RACE reads in MiXCR, one entry per CDR3 protein. The sample lists some 190,000 distinct CDR3 sequences; around 20% were seen once. The sequence came from an adult woman who had mild COVID-19 (a few samples of this study predate the infection). Cell type and time point are not known. Sequencing input: PBMCs or a T cell subset sorted from them (not recorded which). The chain combines TRBV7-2 with TRBJ1-1; no definite D call. The CDR3 spells CASSLAGLATEAFF. CDR3 bases: TGTGCCAGCAGCTTAGCAGGGCTTGCCACTGAAGCTTTCTTT.